A single sample is the source of the 8 T cell receptor beta chains below, sequenced in a study of blood T cell repertoires in COVID-19. The table came from immunoSEQ multiplex PCR; TCRdb's copy has only in-frame clones and leaves some out. The profile shows 260,000 or so clones, 80% to 90% of them singletons. Sequencing was performed on PBMCs or T cells enriched from blood (not recorded which). These TCRs come from a woman under 40 with acute COVID-19.

This chain links TRBV3-1 (or the pseudogene TRBV3-2) with TRBJ1-4; 7 nucleotides match TRBD1. In germline, CDR1 is LGHDT, CDR2 YNNKEL (reference sequence). V was pared by 4 bases and J by 8 bases, with 7 bases of the junction left unmatched. The CDR3 runs to 14 residues. The CDR3 spells CASSLEGGEEKLFF. The DNA for the CDR3 is TGTGCCAGCAGCCTGGAAGGGGGCGAGGAAAAACTGTTTTTT.

V gene TRBV6-5 combines with J gene TRBJ2-7, with a tentative D call TRBD2 (6 bases). The V end lost 7 bases, the J end lost 3 bases, and 19 bases lay between the germline ends. CDR1 is MNHEY, CDR2 SVGAGI, per germline. The CDR3 is made up of 15 amino acids. CDR3 sequence reads: CASTELSGTHYEQYF. CDR3 sequence (DNA): TGTGCCAGCACCGAACTATCCGGGACTCACTACGAGCAGTACTTC.

The chain links TRBV7-8 to TRBJ2-1; D is possibly TRBD1 (6 bases). This CDR3 spans 15 amino acids. The germline gives CDR1 SGHVS, CDR2 FQNEAQ. Trimming removed 1 base from V and 8 bases from J, with 15 bases in between. This CDR3 is CASSLEQGLRDEQFF. The CDR3 DNA is TGTGCCAGCAGCTTAGAACAGGGATTGCGGGATGAGCAGTTCTTC.

This chain links TRBV6-2 or TRBV6-3 with TRBJ2-2, with 11 bases fitting TRBD2. This CDR3 comprises 17 residues. V gave up 0 bases and J gave up 3 bases; unmatched junction bases: 3. The germline V gene encodes CDR1 MNHEY and CDR2 SVGEGT. CDR3 bases: TGTGCCAGCAGTTACTCGAAGACTAGCGGGGACACCGGGGAGCTGTTTTTT. Amino acids: CASSYSKTSGDTGELFF.

V is TRBV19 and J is TRBJ1-5; D not certain. V was clipped by 9 bases and J by 3 bases, with 15 bases between them. The CDR3 has 14 residues. The germline V gene has CDR1 LNHDA and CDR2 SQIVND (reference sequence). The CDR3 protein is CASRLAFDNQPQHF. The DNA of the CDR3 is TGTGCCAGCCGCCTCGCGTTCGACAATCAGCCCCAGCATTTT.

V usage is TRBV5-1 and J usage is TRBJ1-2, with TRBD1 as a possible D gene (6 bases). V was cut by 5 bases and J by 2 bases, with 16 bases left in between. CDR3 length: 15 residues. The germline V gene encodes CDR1 SGHRS and CDR2 YFSETQ. The CDR3 DNA follows: TGCGCCAGCAGGGGGGCAGGAGGAATAAACTATGGCTACACCTTC. Translated: CASRGAGGINYGYTF.

The chain joins TRBV5-4 to TRBJ2-1; D perhaps matches TRBD2 (7 bases). CDR3 length equals 15 residues. The germline V gene encodes CDR1 SGHNT and CDR2 YYREEE (reference sequence). V was cut by 0 bases and J by 2 bases, with 9 bases left in between. CDR3 amino acids: CASSLGGGPYNEQFF. CDR3 coding DNA: TGTGCCAGCAGCTTGGGGGGGGGCCCCTACAATGAGCAGTTCTTC.

The chain joins TRBV18 to TRBJ2-7, with 9 positions matching TRBD1. In germline, CDR1 is KGHSH, CDR2 LQKENI. Losses at the gene ends were 1 base for V and 2 bases for J; bases not matched to a gene: 9. The CDR3 has 17 amino acids. The CDR3 nucleotides are TGTGCCAGCTCACCACTCGCCTGGACAGGGGAGGCCTACGAGCAGTACTTC. Translating it yields CASSPLAWTGEAYEQYF. Variable domain in full (rest from reference TRBV18 and TRBJ2-7): NAGVMQNPRHLVRRRGQEARLRCSPMKGHSHVYWYRQLPEEGLKFMVYLQKENIIDESGMPKERFSAEFPKEGPSILRIQQVVRGDSAAYFCASSPLAWTGEAYEQYFGPGTRLTVT.